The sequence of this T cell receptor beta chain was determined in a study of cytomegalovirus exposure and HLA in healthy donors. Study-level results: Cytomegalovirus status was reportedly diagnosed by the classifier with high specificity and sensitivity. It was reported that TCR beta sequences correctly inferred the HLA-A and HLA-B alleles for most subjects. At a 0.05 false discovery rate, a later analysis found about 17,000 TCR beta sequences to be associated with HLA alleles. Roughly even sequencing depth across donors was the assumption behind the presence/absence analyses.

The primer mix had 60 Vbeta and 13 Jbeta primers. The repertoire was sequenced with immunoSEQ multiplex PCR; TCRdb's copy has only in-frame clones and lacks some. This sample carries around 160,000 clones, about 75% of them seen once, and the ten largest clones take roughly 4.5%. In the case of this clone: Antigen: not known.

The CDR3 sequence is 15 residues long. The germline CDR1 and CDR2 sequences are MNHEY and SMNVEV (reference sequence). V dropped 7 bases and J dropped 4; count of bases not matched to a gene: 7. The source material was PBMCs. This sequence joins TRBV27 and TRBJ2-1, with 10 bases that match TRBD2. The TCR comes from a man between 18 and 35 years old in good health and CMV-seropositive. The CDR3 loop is CASTPLAGPYNEQFF. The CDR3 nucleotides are TGTGCCAGCACTCCACTAGCGGGACCTTACAATGAGCAGTTCTTC.